The clone carrying this T cell receptor beta chain showed up just a few times. This specimen comes from a study of chemoradiotherapy in HPV16-positive cancers. The table came from immunoSEQ multiplex PCR; TCRdb's copy has only in-frame clones and leaves some out. The profile shows some 970 clones, 90% of them singletons. The CDR3 is 14 residues long. The germline CDR1 and CDR2 sequences are SGHTA and FQGTGA. V gave up 4 bases and J gave up 2 bases, with 12 bases separating them. The rearrangement links TRBV7-3 to TRBJ2-7; D might be TRBD1 or TRBD2, each matching 5 bases. This TCR was recovered from a human donor with HPV-associated anogenital cancer. Sequencing was performed on tumor tissue, taken from a patient who underwent chemoradiotherapy. As DNA, the CDR3 is TGTGCCAGCAGCTCCGGGGCAGGGACCTACGAGCAGTACTTC. Its protein product is CASSSGAGTYEQYF.